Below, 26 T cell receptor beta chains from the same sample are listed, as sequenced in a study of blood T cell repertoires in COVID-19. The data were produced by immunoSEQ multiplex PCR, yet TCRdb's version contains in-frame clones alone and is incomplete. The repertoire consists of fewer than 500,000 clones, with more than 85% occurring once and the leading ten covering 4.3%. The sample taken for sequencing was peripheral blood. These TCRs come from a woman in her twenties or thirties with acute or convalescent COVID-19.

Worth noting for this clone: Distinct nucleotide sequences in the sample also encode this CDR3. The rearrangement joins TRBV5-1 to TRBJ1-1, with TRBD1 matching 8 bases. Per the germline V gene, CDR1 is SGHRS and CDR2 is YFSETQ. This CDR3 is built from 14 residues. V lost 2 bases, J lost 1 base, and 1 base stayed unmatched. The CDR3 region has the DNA TGCGCCAGCAGCTTAGGGACAGGGAACACTGAAGCTTTCTTT. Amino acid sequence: CASSLGTGNTEAFF.

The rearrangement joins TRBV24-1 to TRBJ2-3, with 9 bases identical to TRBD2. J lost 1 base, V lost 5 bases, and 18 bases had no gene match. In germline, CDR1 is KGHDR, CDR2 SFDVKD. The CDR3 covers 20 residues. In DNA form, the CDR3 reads TGTGCCACCAGTGGGGTGGCAGGGGCTTTAGCGGGGGCCGGCACAGATACGCAGTATTTT. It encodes CATSGVAGALAGAGTDTQYF.

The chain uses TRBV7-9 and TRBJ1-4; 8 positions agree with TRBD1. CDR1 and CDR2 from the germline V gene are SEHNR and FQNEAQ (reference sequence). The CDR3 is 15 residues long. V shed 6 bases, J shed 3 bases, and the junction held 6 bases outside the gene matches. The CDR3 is CASRPDRGPNEKLFF. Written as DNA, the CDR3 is TGTGCCAGCAGACCTGACAGGGGTCCTAATGAAAAACTGTTTTTT.

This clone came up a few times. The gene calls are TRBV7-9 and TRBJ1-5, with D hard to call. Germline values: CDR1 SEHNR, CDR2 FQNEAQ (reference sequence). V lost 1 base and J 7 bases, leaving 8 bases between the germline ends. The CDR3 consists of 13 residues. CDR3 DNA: TGTGCCAGCAGCTTAGAGGGAGAGCAGCCCCAGCATTTT. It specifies CASSLEGEQPQHF.

For the CDR3, the DNA is TGTGCCAGCAGCCCGAACATCAACAGCATTTCCAAAAACATTCAGTACTTC. Its translation: CASSPNINSISKNIQYF. The rearrangement links TRBV5-6 to TRBJ2-4, with no clear D. This CDR3 region has 17 residues. With 4 bases removed from V and 2 bases from J, the gap between germline ends came to 19 bases. Germline-derived CDR1 and CDR2 are SGHDT and YYEEEE.

Here the CDR3 reads CASSVLAGGLTDTQYF. CDR3 DNA sequence: TGTGCCAGTAGTGTATTAGCGGGGGGCCTCACAGATACGCAGTATTTT. The chain couples TRBV19 to TRBJ2-3, with 10 nucleotides matching TRBD2. The length of the CDR3 is 16 residues. Germline CDR1 reads LNHDA; CDR2 reads SQIVND (reference sequence). J lost 2 bases, V lost 5 bases, and 7 bases had no gene match.

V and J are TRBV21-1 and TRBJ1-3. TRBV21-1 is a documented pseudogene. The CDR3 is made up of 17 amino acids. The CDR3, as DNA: TGTGCCAGCAGCAAAAGGCCAGGAGGATTCGGAGGAAACACCATATATTTT. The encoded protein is CASSKRPGGFGGNTIYF.

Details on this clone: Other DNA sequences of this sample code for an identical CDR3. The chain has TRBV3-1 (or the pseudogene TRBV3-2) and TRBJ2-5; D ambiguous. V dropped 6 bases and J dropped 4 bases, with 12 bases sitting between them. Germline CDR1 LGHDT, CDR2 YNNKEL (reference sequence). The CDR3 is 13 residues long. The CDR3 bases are TGTGCCAGCAGTAATAGTGGTGTAGAGACCCAGTACTTC. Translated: CASSNSGVETQYF.

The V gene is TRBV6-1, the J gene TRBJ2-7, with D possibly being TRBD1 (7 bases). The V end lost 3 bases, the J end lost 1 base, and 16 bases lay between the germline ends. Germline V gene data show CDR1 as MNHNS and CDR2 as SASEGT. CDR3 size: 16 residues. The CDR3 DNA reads TGTGCCAGCAGTGACCCCGCGACAGGGAGGTCCTACGAGCAGTACTTC. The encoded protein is CASSDPATGRSYEQYF.

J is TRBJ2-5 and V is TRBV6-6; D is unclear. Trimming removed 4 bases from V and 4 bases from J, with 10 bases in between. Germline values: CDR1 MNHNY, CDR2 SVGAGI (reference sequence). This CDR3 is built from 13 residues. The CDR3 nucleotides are TGTGCCAGCAGTTTTAGACTTGTAGAGACCCAGTACTTC. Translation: CASSFRLVETQYF.

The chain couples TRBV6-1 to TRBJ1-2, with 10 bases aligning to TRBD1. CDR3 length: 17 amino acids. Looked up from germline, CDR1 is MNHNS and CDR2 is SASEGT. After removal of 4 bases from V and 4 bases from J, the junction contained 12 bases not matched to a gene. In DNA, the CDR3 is TGTGCCAGCAGTGTAAAGGTTGGACAGGGGGTGTTCTATGGCTACACCTTC. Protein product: CASSVKVGQGVFYGYTF.

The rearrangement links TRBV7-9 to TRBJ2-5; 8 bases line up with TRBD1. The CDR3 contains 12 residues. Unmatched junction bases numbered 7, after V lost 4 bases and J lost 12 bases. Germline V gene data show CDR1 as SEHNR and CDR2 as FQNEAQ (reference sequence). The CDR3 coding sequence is TGTGCCAGCAGCTCCCAACAGGGGGTTGAGTACTTC. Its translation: CASSSQQGVEYF.

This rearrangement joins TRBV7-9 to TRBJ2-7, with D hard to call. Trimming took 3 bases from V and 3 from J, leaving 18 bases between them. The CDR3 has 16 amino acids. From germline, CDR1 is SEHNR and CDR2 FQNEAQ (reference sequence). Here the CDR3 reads CASSLSVGSRNYEQYF. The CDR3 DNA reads TGTGCCAGCAGCTTGTCCGTCGGCAGCAGGAACTACGAGCAGTACTTC.

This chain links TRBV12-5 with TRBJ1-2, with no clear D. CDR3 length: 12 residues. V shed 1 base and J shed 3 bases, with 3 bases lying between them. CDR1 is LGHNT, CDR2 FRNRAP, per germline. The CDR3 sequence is CASGLGDYGYTF. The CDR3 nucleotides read TGTGCTAGTGGTTTGGGAGACTATGGCTACACCTTC.

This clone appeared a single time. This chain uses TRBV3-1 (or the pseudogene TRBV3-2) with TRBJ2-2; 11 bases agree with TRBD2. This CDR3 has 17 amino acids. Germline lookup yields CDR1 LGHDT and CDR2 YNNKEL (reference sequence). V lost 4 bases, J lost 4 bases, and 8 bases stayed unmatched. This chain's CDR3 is CASSPPITSGGTGELFF. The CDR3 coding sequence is TGTGCCAGCAGCCCGCCAATTACTAGCGGGGGCACCGGGGAGCTGTTTTTT.

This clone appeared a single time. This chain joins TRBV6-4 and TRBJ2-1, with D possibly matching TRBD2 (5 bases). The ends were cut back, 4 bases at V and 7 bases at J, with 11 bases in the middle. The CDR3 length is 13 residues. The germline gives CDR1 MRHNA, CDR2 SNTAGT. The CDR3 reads CASSAVRGNEQFF. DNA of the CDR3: TGTGCCAGCAGTGCGGTGAGAGGGAATGAGCAGTTCTTC.

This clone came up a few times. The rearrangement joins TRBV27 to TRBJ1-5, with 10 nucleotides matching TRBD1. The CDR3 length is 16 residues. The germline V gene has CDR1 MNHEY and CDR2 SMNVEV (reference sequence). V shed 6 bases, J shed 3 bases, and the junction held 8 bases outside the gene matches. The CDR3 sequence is CASSPTRQGANQPQHF. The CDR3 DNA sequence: TGTGCCAGCAGCCCCACAAGACAGGGGGCCAATCAGCCCCAGCATTTT.

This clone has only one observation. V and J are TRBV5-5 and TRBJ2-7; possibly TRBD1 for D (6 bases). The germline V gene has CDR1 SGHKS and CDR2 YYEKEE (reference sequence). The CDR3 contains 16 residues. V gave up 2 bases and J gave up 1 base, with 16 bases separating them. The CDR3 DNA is TGTGCCAGCAGCTTACTAAATACCGGGACATCCTACGAGCAGTACTTC. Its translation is CASSLLNTGTSYEQYF.

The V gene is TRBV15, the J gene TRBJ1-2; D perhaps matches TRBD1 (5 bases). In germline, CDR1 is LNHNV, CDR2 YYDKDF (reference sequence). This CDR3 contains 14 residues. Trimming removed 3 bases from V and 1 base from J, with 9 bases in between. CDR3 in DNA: TGTGCCACCAGCAGGCCGACAGATAACTATGGCTACACCTTC. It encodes CATSRPTDNYGYTF.

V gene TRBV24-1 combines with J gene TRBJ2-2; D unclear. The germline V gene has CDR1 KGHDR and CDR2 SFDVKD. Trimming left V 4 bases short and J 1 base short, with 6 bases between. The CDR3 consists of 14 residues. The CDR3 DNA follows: TGTGCCACCAGTGAAAGGAGGAACACCGGGGAGCTGTTTTTT. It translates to CATSERRNTGELFF.

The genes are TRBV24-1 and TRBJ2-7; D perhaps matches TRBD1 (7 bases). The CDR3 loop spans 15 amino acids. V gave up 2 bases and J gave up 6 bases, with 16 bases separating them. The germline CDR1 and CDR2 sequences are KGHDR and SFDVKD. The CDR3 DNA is TGTGCCACCAGTGATTCCAGGGGGGTAGGCCGCGAGCAGTACTTC. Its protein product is CATSDSRGVGREQYF.

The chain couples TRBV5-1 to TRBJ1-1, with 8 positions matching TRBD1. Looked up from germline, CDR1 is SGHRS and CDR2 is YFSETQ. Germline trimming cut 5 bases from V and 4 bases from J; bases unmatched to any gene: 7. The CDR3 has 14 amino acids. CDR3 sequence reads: CASRHQGAFTEAFF. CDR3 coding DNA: TGCGCCAGCAGACATCAGGGGGCATTCACTGAAGCTTTCTTT.

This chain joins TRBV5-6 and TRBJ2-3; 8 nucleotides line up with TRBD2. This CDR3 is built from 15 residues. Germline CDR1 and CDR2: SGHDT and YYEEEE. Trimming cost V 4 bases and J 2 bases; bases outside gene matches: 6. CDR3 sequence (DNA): TGTGCCAGCAGCCAACACGGGGGGGCCACAGATACGCAGTATTTT. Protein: CASSQHGGATDTQYF. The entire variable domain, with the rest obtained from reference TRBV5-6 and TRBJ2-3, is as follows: DAGVTQSPTHLIKTRGQQVTLRCSPKSGHDTVSWYQQALGQGPQFIFQYYEEEERQRGNFPDRFSGHQFPNYSSELNVNALLLGDSALYLCASSQHGGATDTQYFGPGTRLTVL.

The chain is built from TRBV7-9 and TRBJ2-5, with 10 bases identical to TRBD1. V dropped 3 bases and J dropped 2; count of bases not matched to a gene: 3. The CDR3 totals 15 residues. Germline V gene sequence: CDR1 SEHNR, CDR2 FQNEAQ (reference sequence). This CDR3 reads CASSFRDRGQETQYF. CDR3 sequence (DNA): TGTGCCAGCAGCTTCCGGGACAGGGGTCAAGAGACCCAGTACTTC.

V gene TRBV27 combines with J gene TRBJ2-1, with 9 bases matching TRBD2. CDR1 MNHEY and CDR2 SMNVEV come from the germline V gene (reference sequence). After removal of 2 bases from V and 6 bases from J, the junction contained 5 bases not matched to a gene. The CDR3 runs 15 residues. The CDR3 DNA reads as TGTGCCAGCAGTTTAAGTGCGGGGGGGGCCAATGAGCAGTTCTTC. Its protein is CASSLSAGGANEQFF.

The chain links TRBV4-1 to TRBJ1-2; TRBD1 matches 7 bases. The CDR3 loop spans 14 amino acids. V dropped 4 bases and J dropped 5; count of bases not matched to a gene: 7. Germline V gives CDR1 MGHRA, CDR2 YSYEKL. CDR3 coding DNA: TGCGCCAGCAGCCCCGAGGGACAGAGTTATGGCTACACCTTC. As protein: CASSPEGQSYGYTF.